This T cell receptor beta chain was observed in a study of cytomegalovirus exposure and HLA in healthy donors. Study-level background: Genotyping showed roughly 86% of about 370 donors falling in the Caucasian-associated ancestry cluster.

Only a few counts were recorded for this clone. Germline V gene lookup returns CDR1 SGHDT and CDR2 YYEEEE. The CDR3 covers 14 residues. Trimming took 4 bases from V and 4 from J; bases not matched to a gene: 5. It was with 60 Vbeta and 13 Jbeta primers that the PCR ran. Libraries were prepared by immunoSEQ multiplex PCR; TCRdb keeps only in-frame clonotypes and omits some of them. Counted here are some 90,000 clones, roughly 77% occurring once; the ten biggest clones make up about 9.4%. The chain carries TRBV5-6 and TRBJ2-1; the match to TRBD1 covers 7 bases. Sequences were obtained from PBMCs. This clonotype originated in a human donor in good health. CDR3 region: CASSVGQHYNEQFF. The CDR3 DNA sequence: TGTGCCAGCAGCGTGGGACAGCATTACAATGAGCAGTTCTTC.